This T cell receptor beta chain was found in a study of blood T cell repertoires in COVID-19. The V end was cut by 4 bases, the J end by 4 bases, with 11 bases between. Germline V gives CDR1 SGHTA, CDR2 FQGNSA. CDR3 size: 14 residues. This clone was recorded once. The method was immunoSEQ multiplex PCR; TCRdb's version includes in-frame clones alone and lacks a portion of them. The sample includes about 250,000 clones, about 84% of them seen just once. The TCR comes from a woman older than 75 with COVID-19, enrolled during active disease. The chain links TRBV7-2 to TRBJ1-3, with D possibly TRBD1 on 6 matching bases. The sequencing sample was made of peripheral blood. The CDR3 protein is CASSSQGRGNTIYF. Written as DNA, the CDR3 is TGTGCCAGCAGCTCGCAGGGGCGGGGAAACACCATATATTTT. Full variable domain (outside the CDR3, taken from reference TRBV7-2 and TRBJ1-3): GAGVSQSPSNKVTEKGKDVELRCDPISGHTALYWYRQSLGQGLEFLIYFQGNSAPDKSGLPSDRFSAERTGGSVSTLTIQRTQQEDSAVYLCASSSQGRGNTIYFGEGSWLTVV.